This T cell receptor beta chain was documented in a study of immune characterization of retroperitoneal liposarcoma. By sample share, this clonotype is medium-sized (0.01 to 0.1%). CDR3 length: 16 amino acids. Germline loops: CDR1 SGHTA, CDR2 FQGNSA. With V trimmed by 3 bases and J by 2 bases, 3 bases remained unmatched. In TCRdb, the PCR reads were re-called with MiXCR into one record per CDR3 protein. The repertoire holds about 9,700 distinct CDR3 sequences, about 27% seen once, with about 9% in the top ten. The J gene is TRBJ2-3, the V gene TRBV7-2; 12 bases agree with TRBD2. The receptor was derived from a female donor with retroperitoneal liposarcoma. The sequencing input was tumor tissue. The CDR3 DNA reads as TGTGCCAGCAGCTTGACTAGCGGGGGCCTCACAGATACGCAGTATTTT. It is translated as CASSLTSGGLTDTQYF.